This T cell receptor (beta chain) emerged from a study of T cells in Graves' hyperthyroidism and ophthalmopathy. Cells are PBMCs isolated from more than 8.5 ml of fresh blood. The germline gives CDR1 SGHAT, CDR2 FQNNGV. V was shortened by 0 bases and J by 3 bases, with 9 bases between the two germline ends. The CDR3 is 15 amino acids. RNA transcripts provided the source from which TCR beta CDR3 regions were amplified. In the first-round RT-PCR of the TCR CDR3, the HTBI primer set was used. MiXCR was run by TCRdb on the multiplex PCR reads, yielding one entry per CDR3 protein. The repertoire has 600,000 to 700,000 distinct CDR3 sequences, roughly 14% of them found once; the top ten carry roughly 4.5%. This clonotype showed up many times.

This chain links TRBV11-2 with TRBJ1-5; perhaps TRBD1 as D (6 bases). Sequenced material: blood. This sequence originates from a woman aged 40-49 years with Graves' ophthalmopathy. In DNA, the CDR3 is TGTGCCAGCAGCTTAGATGGACAGCCCAATCAGCCCCAGCATTTT. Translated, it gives CASSLDGQPNQPQHF.